The 7 T cell receptor beta chains below all came from one sample that was sequenced in a study of cytotoxic CD8 clonotypes in ibrutinib-treated CLL. Data came from immunoSEQ multiplex PCR; TCRdb stores just in-frame clones and leaves some out. The sample contains about 140,000 clones, approximately 77% of which appear only once. The material was PBMCs, obtained after 12 months of ibrutinib treatment. These receptors all come from a human donor with chronic lymphocytic leukemia.

The gene calls are TRBV27 and TRBJ1-2, with D maybe TRBD1 (5 bases). Germline CDR1 and CDR2: MNHEY and SMNVEV (reference sequence). The CDR3 contains 16 residues. Trimming shortened V by 0 bases and J by 2 bases, and 13 bases separated the two germline ends. CDR3 sequence reads: CASSLSSTGLNYGYTF. CDR3 coding DNA: TGTGCCAGCAGTTTATCGTCGACGGGACTAAACTATGGCTACACCTTC.

V is TRBV27 and J is TRBJ2-1; D not certain. V was trimmed by 7 bases and J by 13 bases, leaving 26 bases between them. Germline CDR1 reads MNHEY; CDR2 reads SMNVEV (reference sequence). The CDR3 totals 15 residues. CDR3 amino acids: CASTPSGQRVPYQFF. For the CDR3, the DNA is TGTGCCAGCACTCCCAGTGGTCAGCGCGTCCCTTATCAGTTCTTC.

The chain joins TRBV6-5 to TRBJ2-5; 9 bases align to TRBD1. Gene TRBJ2-7 matches the end of the DNA better, so the J call may be wrong. This CDR3 comprises 13 residues. Germline values: CDR1 MNHEY, CDR2 SVGAGI. The DNA of the CDR3 is TGTGCCAGCAGTACGGACAGGGGCTACGAGCAGTACTTC. Its translation is CASSTDRGYEQYF.

This clone has only a few counts. The V call is TRBV9, the J call TRBJ1-6; D is undetermined. The CDR3 is 15 amino acids. V dropped 0 bases and J dropped 7 bases, with 11 bases sitting between them. Germline lookup yields CDR1 SGDLS and CDR2 YYNGEE. The CDR3 sequence: CASSVEDGNNSPLHF. DNA of the CDR3: TGTGCCAGCAGCGTAGAGGACGGAAACAATTCACCCCTCCACTTT. Full variable domain (rest looked up from reference TRBV9 and TRBJ1-6): DSGVTQTPKHLITATGQRVTLRCSPRSGDLSVYWYQQSLDQGLQFLIQYYNGEERAKGNILERFSAQQFPDLHSELNLSSLELGDSALYFCASSVEDGNNSPLHFGNGTRLTVT.

This clone was recorded a few times. V usage is TRBV7-2 and J usage is TRBJ2-1; 9 bases line up with TRBD2. The germline V gene encodes CDR1 SGHTA and CDR2 FQGNSA. There are 18 residues in the CDR3. J gave up 0 bases and V 4 bases, and 10 bases lay outside the gene matches. The CDR3 bases are TGTGCCAGCAGCTGGGAAGGACTAGCGCACAGCTCCTACAATGAGCAGTTCTTC. As protein: CASSWEGLAHSSYNEQFF.

The V and J genes are TRBV28 and TRBJ1-1; 7 bases align to TRBD1. Looked up from germline, CDR1 is MDHEN and CDR2 is SYDVKM. The CDR3 spans 14 residues. V gave up 6 bases and J gave up 5 bases; unmatched junction bases: 9. CDR3 amino acids: CASRLTGWSTEAFF. The CDR3 DNA is TGTGCCAGCAGGTTGACAGGGTGGAGTACTGAAGCTTTCTTT.

The rearrangement joins TRBV7-9 to TRBJ2-5, with 7 bases identical to TRBD1. This CDR3 has 14 residues. V trimming: 3 bases; J trimming: 1 base; junction bases outside the gene matches: 2. CDR1 and CDR2 from the germline V gene are SEHNR and FQNEAQ (reference sequence). The CDR3 sequence: CASSLDRSQETQYF. The CDR3 DNA sequence: TGTGCCAGCAGCTTGGACAGGAGCCAAGAGACCCAGTACTTC.